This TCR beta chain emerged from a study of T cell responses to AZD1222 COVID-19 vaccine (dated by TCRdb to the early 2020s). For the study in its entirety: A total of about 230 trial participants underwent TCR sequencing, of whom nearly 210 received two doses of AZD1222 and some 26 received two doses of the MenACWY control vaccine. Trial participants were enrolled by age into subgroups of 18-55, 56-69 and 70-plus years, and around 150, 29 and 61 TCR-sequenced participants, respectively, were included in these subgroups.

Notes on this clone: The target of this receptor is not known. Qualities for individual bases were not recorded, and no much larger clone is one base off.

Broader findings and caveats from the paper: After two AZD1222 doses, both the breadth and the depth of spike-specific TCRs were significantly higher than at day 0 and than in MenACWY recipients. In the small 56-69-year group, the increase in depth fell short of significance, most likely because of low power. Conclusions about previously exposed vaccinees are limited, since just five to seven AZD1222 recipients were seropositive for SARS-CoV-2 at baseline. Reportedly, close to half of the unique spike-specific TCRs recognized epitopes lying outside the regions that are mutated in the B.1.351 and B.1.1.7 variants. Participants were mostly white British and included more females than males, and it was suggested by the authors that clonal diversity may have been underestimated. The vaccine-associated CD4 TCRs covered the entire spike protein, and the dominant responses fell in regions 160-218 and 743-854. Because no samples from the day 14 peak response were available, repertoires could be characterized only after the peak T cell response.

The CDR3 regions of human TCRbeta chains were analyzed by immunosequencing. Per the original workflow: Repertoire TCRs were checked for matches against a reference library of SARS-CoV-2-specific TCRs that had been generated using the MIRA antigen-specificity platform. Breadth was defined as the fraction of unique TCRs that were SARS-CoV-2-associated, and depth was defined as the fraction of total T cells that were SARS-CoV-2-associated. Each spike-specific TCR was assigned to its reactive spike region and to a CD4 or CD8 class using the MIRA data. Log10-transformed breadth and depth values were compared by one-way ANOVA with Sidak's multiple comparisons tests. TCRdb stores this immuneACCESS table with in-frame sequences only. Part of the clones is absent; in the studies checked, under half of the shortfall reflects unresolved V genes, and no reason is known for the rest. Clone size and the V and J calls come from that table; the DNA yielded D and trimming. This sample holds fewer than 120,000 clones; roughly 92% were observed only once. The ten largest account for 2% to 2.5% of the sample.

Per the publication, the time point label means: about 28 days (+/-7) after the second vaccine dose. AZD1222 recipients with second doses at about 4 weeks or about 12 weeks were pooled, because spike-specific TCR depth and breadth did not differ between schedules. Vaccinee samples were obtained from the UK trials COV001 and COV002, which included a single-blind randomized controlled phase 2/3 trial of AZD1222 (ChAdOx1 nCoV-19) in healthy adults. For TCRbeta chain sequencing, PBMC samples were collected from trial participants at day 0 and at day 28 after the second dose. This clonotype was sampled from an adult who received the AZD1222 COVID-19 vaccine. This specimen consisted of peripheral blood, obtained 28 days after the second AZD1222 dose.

The nucleotide sequence is TGTGCCAGCAGCCTAGGTGCAGGCCGAGGCACCGGGGAGCTGTTTTTT. This encodes CASSLGAGRGTGELFF. The chain is made from TRBV7-3 and TRBJ2-2; a confident D gene designation cannot be given. CDR1 and CDR2, looked up from the germline V gene, are SGHTA and FQGTGA. The CDR3 measures 16 amino acids from cysteine to phenylalanine. The DNA shown is the 48-base CDR3, in frame from base 1. A distance of 17 bases separates the germline ends of V and J, which lose 5 bases and 4 bases respectively.